This T cell receptor beta chain was captured in a study of blood T cell repertoires in COVID-19. About the research overall: Acute and convalescent COVID-19 specimens originated in the United States, Italy and Spain.

Clones were sequenced by immunoSEQ multiplex PCR, and TCRdb holds only the in-frame ones, with some missing. This table holds under 200,000 clones, around four fifths found once. Seattle cases were enrolled at active infection and followed longitudinally. The germline gives CDR1 SNHLY, CDR2 FYNNEI. The ends lost 1 base at V and 11 bases at J; junction bases unmatched: 5. This CDR3 spans 13 amino acids. Source material: peripheral blood. V and J are TRBV2 and TRBJ2-1; 7 nucleotides match TRBD1. This clonotype was obtained from a woman in her seventies with COVID-19, enrolled during active disease. CDR3 bases: TGTGCCAGCAGTGAAGGGCAGGGGGTAAAGCAGTTCTTC. It codes for CASSEGQGVKQFF.